This T cell receptor (beta chain) was profiled in a study of type 1 regulatory T cells. About the study: This in vitro CD4 product, T-allo10, is enriched for Tr1 cells and alloantigen-specific.

TCRdb called the reads again in MiXCR, with one record for every CDR3 protein. The sample carries 11,000 to 15,000 distinct CDR3 sequences, roughly an eighth recorded once. This clonotype was seen ten or more times. Antigen unknown. Sequenced input: cultured T cells, either the whole culture or a sorted T cell fraction (not recorded which). The clonotype originates from a human donor in good health.

The CDR3 DNA is TGTGCCAGCAGTCATGATACAGGCTTGGCTTTCTTT. It translates to CASSHDTGLAFF. This sequence joins TRBV6-2 or TRBV6-3 and TRBJ1-1; weak D call: TRBD1 (5 bases). Trimming took off 5 bases at V and 11 bases at J, with 15 bases between the two ends. This CDR3 region has 12 residues. Germline V CDR1 and CDR2: MNHEY, SVGEGT.